One and the same sample provided the 9 T cell receptor beta chains below, sequenced in a study of shared clonotypes between healthy human individuals. Sequencing was performed with immunoSEQ multiplex PCR; in TCRdb, only in-frame clones are kept and a portion is missing. In the table there are 800,000 to 1,200,000 clones, more than 75% of which are singletons. The sample comprised memory CD4+ T cells from PBMCs. The subset: CD45RA-negative fraction. The receptor source for this set is a young man in good health. Some clones in this sample may be carry-over from other donors' samples.

This CDR3 is CASSLRTDAKTYEQYF. The CDR3 DNA is TGCGCCAGCAGCTTAAGGACTGACGCAAAAACCTACGAGCAGTACTTC. The V and J genes are TRBV5-1 and TRBJ2-7, with D tentatively TRBD2 (5 bases). Germline lookup yields CDR1 SGHRS and CDR2 YFSETQ. Trimming left V 2 bases short and J 2 bases short, with 17 bases between. CDR3 length equals 16 residues.

The chain has TRBV9 and TRBJ2-5; D is unclear. The CDR3 consists of 14 residues. The germline V gene has CDR1 SGDLS and CDR2 YYNGEE. Trimming removed 0 bases at V and 3 bases at J, with 9 bases between. CDR3 nucleotide sequence: TGTGCCAGCAGCGTAGCTACTCGGGAAGAGACCCAGTACTTC. As protein: CASSVATREETQYF.

The rearrangement links TRBV7-2 to TRBJ1-4; D possibly corresponds to TRBD1 (5 bases). The V and J ends lost 4 bases and 6 bases respectively, with 12 bases between them. The CDR3 covers 14 residues. CDR1 is SGHTA and CDR2 is FQGNSA in the germline V gene. The CDR3 protein is CASSYRWQDEKLFF. CDR3 nucleotide sequence: TGTGCCAGCAGCTACAGGTGGCAAGATGAAAAACTGTTTTTT.

In this sample, this clone turned up a few times. The chain links TRBV20-1 to TRBJ1-2, with D unclear. This CDR3 comprises 11 residues. Per germline, CDR1 DFQATT and CDR2 SNEGSKA (reference sequence). CDR3 sequence reads: CSGLKRRGYTF. CDR3 nucleotide sequence: TGCAGCGGGCTTAAGAGGCGGGGCTACACCTTC.

About this clone: Other DNA sequences within the sample encode an identical CDR3. This sequence joins TRBV2 and TRBJ2-2; D gene unclear. V lost 7 bases to trimming and J lost 2 bases, with 5 bases between them. The CDR3 consists of 12 residues. Germline CDR1 reads SNHLY; CDR2 reads FYNNEI. This CDR3 reads CASTRNTGELFF. CDR3 sequence (DNA): TGTGCCAGCACGCGTAACACCGGGGAGCTGTTTTTT.

This clone was seen once. The chain couples TRBV29-1 to TRBJ2-7; no clear D gene. The CDR3 sequence is 12 residues long. Germline CDR1 and CDR2: SQVTM and ANQGSEA. The V end lost 5 bases, the J end lost 6 bases, and 14 bases lay between the germline ends. Written as DNA, the CDR3 is TGCAGCGTTTCGGCGACGCTCGCCGAGCAGTACTTC. It translates to CSVSATLAEQYF.

The V and J genes are TRBV5-4 and TRBJ1-1; no reliable D call. V was clipped by 4 bases and J by 1 base, with 8 bases between them. CDR3 length: 13 amino acids. Per germline, CDR1 SGHNT and CDR2 YYREEE (reference sequence). CDR3 DNA: TGTGCCAGCAGCCGGGCAGAGAACACTGAAGCTTTCTTT. Amino acids: CASSRAENTEAFF.

This chain uses TRBV28 with TRBJ2-2; D not resolved. V lost 3 bases and J lost 4, with 9 bases in between. The germline gives CDR1 MDHEN, CDR2 SYDVKM. The length of the CDR3 is 14 residues. As DNA, the CDR3 is TGTGCCAGCAGTTTTGGCGTTGTCACCGGGGAGCTGTTTTTT. Protein sequence: CASSFGVVTGELFF.

Comments on this clone: Additional DNA sequences in this sample encode the identical CDR3. The J gene is TRBJ1-3, the V gene TRBV25-1; perhaps TRBD1 as D (5 bases). CDR3 length: 14 amino acids. Germline CDR1 is MGHDK and CDR2 is SYGVNS. V was cut by 4 bases and J by 0 bases, with 7 bases left in between. The CDR3 sequence is CASSGTSSGNTIYF. Written as DNA, the CDR3 is TGTGCCAGCAGTGGGACAAGCTCTGGAAACACCATATATTTT.